Listed here is a single T cell receptor beta chain. This entry is derived from a study of human thymus T cells. The ends were cut back, 4 bases at V and 4 bases at J, with 5 bases in the middle. This CDR3 spans 11 amino acids. Germline CDR1 reads SGHRS; CDR2 reads YFSETQ. During surgery, about 0.5-1 mL peripheral blood was drawn from four of eight donors. All available leukocytes, rather than a set cell count, yielded the blood DNA. Profiling relied on immunoSEQ multiplex PCR, and the TCRdb table lists in-frame clones only, not all of them. The sample lists tens of thousands of clones; approximately 95% were seen once.

The chain combines TRBV5-1 with TRBJ1-2; D is unclear. The TCR originated in a boy less than two years old with a congenital heart defect but otherwise immunologically healthy. The sample comprised blood. Here the CDR3 reads CASSDVYGYTF. CDR3 DNA sequence: TGCGCCAGCAGCGACGTCTATGGCTACACCTTC.